The T cell receptor beta chain under discussion was sequenced for a study of cytomegalovirus exposure and HLA in healthy donors. Study in general: HLA-typed donors contributed 65 million to 95 million unique TCRs, which were held in an early data release.

60 Vbeta and 13 Jbeta primers were used in PCR. Method: immunoSEQ multiplex PCR; TCRdb's copy keeps in-frame clones and lacks some. The repertoire holds 200,000 to 300,000 clones, with around 80% as singletons. The sequence came from a woman aged 55-75 years in good health and CMV-seropositive. Sequencing was done on a sample of PBMCs.

Here the CDR3 DNA reads TGTGCCAGTAGTATTCCAGCGGGAGGGTTCTATGAGCAGTTCTTC. Amino acids: CASSIPAGGFYEQFF. V is TRBV19 and J is TRBJ2-1; 10 bases agree with TRBD2. This CDR3 region has 15 residues. The germline gives CDR1 LNHDA, CDR2 SQIVND (reference sequence). The J segment lost 8 bases and the V segment lost 3 bases, leaving 7 bases of the junction unmatched. Supplemented by reference TRBV19 and TRBJ2-1, the full variable domain reads DGGITQSPKYLFRKEGQNVTLSCEQNLNHDAMYWYRQDPGQGLRLIYYSQIVNDFQKGDIAEGYSVSREKKESFPLTVTSAQKNPTAFYLCASSIPAGGFYEQFFGPGTRLTVL.